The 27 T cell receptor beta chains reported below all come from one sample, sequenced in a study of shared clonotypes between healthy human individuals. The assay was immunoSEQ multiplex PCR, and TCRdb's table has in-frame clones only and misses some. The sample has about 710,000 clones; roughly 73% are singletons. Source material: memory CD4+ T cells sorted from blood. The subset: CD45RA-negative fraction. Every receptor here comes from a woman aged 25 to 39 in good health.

CDR3 nucleotide sequence: TGTGCCAGCAGTGAAATGGGGAGCTCCTATAATTCACCCCTCCACTTT. Amino acid sequence: CASSEMGSSYNSPLHF. The genes are TRBV2 and TRBJ1-6; D unclear. CDR1 and CDR2 from the germline V gene are SNHLY and FYNNEI. Trimming removed 2 bases from V and 0 bases from J, with 8 bases in between. CDR3 length: 16 amino acids.

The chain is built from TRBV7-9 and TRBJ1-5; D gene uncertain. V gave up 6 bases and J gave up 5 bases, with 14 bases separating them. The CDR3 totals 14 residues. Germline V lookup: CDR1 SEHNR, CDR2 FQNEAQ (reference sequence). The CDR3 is CASSPSGDYQPQHF. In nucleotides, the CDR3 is TGTGCCAGCAGTCCCTCAGGAGATTATCAGCCCCAGCATTTT.

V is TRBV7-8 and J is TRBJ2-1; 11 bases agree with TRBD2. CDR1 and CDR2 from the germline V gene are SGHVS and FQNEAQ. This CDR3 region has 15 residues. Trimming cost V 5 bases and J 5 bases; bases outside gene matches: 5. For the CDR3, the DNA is TGTGCCAGCAGCGCTACTAGCGGGAGCCACAATGAGCAGTTCTTC. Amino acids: CASSATSGSHNEQFF.

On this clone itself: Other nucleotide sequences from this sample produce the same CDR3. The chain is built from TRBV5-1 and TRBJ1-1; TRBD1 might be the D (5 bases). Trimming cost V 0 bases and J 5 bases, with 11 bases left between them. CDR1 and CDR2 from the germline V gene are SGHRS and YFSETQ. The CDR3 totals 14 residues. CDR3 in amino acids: CASSLGGVGTEAFF. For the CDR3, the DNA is TGCGCCAGCAGCTTGGGAGGGGTCGGAACTGAAGCTTTCTTT.

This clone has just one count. CDR3 sequence reads: CASSFGTGLNNEQFF. As DNA, the CDR3 is TGTGCCAGCAGCTTTGGGACAGGACTTAACAATGAGCAGTTCTTC. The chain joins TRBV11-3 to TRBJ2-1; TRBD1 agrees at 8 bases. The V gene end was trimmed by 3 bases and the J gene end by 5 bases; junction bases not matched to a gene: 6. Germline assignment: CDR1 SGHNT and CDR2 YENEEA. The CDR3 runs 15 residues. Based on the CDR3 plus reference TRBV11-3 and TRBJ2-1, the full variable domain is EAGVVQSPRYKIIEKKQPVAFWCNPISGHNTLYWYLQNLGQGPELLIRYENEEAVDDSQLPKDRFSAERLKGVDSTLKIQPAELGDSAVYLCASSFGTGLNNEQFFGPGTRLTVL.

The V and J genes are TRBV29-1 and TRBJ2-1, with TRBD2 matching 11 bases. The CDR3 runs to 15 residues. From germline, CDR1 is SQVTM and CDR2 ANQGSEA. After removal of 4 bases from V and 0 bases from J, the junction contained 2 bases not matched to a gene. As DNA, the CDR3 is TGCAGCGTTGCGACTAGCGGGGTCTCCTACAATGAGCAGTTCTTC. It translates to CSVATSGVSYNEQFF.

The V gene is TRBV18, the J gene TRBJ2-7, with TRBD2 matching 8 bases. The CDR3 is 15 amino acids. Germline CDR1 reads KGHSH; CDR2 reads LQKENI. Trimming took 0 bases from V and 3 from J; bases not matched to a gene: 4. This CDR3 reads CASSPPSGTSYEQYF. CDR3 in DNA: TGTGCCAGCTCACCACCCTCCGGGACTAGCTACGAGCAGTACTTC.

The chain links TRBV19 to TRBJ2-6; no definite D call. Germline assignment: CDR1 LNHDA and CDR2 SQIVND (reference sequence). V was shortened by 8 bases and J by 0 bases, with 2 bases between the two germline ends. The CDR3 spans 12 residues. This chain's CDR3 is CASVSGANVLTF. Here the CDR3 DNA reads TGTGCCAGTGTCTCTGGGGCCAACGTCCTGACTTTC.

For the CDR3, the DNA is TGCGCCAGCAGCTTGACTAGCGGCGACAATGAGCAGTTCTTC. This codes for CASSLTSGDNEQFF. The gene calls are TRBV5-1 and TRBJ2-1; TRBD2 aligns across 8 bases. The germline V gene has CDR1 SGHRS and CDR2 YFSETQ. The CDR3 runs 14 residues. V lost 1 base to trimming and J lost 5 bases; unmatched junction nucleotides: 2. The complete variable domain, with remaining parts taken from reference TRBV5-1 and TRBJ2-1, reads KAGVTQTPRYLIKTRGQQVTLSCSPISGHRSVSWYQQTPGQGLQFLFEYFSETQRNKGNFPGRFSGRQFSNSRSEMNVSTLELGDSALYLCASSLTSGDNEQFFGPGTRLTVL.

CDR3 coding DNA: TGTGCCTGGAGCCTACCCCCTGGGGCCAACGTCCTGACTTTC. Encoded protein: CAWSLPPGANVLTF. V gene TRBV30 combines with J gene TRBJ2-6; D is undetermined. Germline V lookup: CDR1 GTSNPN, CDR2 SVGIG (reference sequence). V was trimmed by 3 bases and J by 2 bases, leaving 8 bases between them. The CDR3 contains 14 residues.

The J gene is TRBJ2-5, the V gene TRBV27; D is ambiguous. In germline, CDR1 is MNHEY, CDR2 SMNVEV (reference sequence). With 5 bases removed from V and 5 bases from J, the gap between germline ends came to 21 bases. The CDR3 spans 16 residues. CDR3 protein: CASSIKTPLGPETQYF. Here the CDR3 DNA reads TGTGCCAGCAGTATCAAGACACCCCTCGGCCCGGAGACCCAGTACTTC.

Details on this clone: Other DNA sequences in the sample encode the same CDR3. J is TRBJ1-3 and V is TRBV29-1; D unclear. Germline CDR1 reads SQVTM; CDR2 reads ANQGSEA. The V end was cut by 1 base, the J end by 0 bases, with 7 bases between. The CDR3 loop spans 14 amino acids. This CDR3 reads CSVEGTYSGNTIYF. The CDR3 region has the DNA TGCAGCGTTGAAGGCACCTACTCTGGAAACACCATATATTTT.

CDR3 sequence (DNA): TGTGCCAGTAGTATTAGCCGAAGGAGTGAAAAACTGTTTTTT. It specifies CASSISRRSEKLFF. The chain joins TRBV19 to TRBJ1-4; D is ambiguous. The CDR3 covers 14 residues. V lost 3 bases to trimming and J lost 7 bases, with 12 bases between them. Germline assignment: CDR1 LNHDA and CDR2 SQIVND (reference sequence).

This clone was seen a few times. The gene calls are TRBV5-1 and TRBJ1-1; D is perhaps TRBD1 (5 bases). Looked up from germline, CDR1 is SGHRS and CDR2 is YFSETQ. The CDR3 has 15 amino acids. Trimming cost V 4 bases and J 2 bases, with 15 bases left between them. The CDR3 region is CASSPLGGLNTEAFF. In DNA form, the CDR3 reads TGCGCCAGCAGCCCATTGGGGGGTCTCAACACTGAAGCTTTCTTT.

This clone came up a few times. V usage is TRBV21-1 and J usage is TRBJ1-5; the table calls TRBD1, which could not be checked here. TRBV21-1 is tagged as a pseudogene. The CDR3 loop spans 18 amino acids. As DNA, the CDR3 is TGTGCCAGCAGCAAAGGGGCGACAGGGAATTCGGGCAATCAGCCCCAGCATTTT. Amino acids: CASSKGATGNSGNQPQHF.

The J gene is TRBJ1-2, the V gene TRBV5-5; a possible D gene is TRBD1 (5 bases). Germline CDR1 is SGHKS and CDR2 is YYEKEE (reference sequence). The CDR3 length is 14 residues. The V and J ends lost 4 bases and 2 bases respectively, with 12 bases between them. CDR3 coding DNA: TGTGCCAGCAGCCAGTTGGGGCCCAACTATGGCTACACCTTC. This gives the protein CASSQLGPNYGYTF.

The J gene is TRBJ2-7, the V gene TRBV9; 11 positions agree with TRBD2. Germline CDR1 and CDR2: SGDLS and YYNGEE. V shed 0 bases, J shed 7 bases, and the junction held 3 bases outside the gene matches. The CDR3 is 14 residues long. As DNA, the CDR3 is TGTGCCAGCAGCGTAGATAGCGGGAGGGGGGAGCAGTACTTC. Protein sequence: CASSVDSGRGEQYF.

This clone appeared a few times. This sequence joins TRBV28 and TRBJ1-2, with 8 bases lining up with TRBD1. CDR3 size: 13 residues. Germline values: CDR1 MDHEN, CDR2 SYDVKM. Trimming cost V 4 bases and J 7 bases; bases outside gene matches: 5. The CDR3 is CASSSDRVGGYTF. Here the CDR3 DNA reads TGTGCCAGCAGTTCGGACAGGGTTGGTGGCTACACCTTC.

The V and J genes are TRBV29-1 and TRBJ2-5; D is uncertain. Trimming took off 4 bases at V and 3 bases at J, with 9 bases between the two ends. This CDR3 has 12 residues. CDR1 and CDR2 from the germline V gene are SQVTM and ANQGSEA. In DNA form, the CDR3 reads TGCAGCGTTGTTGGGCCGGAAGAGACCCAGTACTTC. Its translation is CSVVGPEETQYF.

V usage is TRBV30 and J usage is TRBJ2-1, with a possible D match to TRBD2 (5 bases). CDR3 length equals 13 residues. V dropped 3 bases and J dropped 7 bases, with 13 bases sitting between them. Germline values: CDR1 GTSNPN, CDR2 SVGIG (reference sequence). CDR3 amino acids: CAWRRADANEQFF. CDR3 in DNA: TGTGCCTGGAGGCGAGCGGACGCGAATGAGCAGTTCTTC.

The CDR3 DNA is TGTGCCAGTAGTATAGGCCTGGCAGGACGGACCGGGGAGCTGTTTTTT. Translation: CASSIGLAGRTGELFF. The rearrangement joins TRBV19 to TRBJ2-2; no definite D call. This CDR3 spans 16 amino acids. With 1 base removed from V and 5 bases from J, the gap between germline ends came to 14 bases. Germline CDR1 LNHDA, CDR2 SQIVND (reference sequence).

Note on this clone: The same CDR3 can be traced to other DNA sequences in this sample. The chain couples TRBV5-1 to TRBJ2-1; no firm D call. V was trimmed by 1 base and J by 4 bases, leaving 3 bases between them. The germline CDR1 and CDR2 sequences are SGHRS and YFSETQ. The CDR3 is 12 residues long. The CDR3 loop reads CASSLSYNEQFF. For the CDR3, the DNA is TGCGCCAGCAGCTTGTCTTACAATGAGCAGTTCTTC.

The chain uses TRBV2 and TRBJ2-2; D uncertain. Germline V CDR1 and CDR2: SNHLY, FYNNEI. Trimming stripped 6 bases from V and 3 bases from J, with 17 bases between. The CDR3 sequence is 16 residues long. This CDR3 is CASSLRPPPDTGELFF. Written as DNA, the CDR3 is TGTGCCAGCAGCCTTAGGCCCCCACCAGACACCGGGGAGCTGTTTTTT.

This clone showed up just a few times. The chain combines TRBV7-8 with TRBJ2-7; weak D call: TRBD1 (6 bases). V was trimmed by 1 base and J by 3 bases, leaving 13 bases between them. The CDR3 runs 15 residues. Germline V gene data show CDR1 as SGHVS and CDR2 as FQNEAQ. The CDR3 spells CASSLDPGEIYEQYF. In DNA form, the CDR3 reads TGTGCCAGCAGCTTAGATCCAGGGGAAATCTACGAGCAGTACTTC.

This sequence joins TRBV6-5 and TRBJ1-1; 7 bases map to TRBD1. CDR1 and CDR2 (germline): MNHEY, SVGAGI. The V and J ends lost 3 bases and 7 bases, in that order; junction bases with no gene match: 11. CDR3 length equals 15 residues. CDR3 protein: CASSYKFDREGEAFF. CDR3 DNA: TGTGCCAGCAGTTATAAGTTCGACAGGGAGGGTGAAGCTTTCTTT.

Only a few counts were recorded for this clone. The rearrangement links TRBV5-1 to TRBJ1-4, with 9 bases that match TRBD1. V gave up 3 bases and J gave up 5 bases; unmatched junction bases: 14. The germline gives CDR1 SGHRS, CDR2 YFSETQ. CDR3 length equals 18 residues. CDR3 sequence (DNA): TGCGCCAGCAGCTACTCCACAGGGGGCCACATTAAAAATGAAAAACTGTTTTTT. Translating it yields CASSYSTGGHIKNEKLFF.

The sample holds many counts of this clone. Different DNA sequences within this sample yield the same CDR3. CDR3 sequence: CASSPGQGEGYTF. DNA of the CDR3: TGCGCCAGCAGCCCGGGACAGGGGGAAGGCTACACCTTC. The chain links TRBV5-1 to TRBJ1-2; 11 nucleotides align to TRBD1. Germline V lookup: CDR1 SGHRS, CDR2 YFSETQ. The CDR3 contains 13 residues. The J segment lost 8 bases and the V segment lost 4 bases, leaving 4 bases of the junction unmatched.